The next 29 T cell receptor beta chains were all read from a single sample in a study of cytomegalovirus exposure and HLA in healthy donors. The PCR contained 60 Vbeta and 13 Jbeta primers. Clones were read by immunoSEQ multiplex PCR, and TCRdb kept only the in-frame ones, dropping some. The repertoire has 98,000 or so clones, more than 60% of them found once; the top ten carry 7% to 10%. Sequencing used PBMCs. The receptors here all came from a human donor in good health.

J is TRBJ2-1 and V is TRBV2; 7 bases agree with TRBD2. The germline V gene has CDR1 SNHLY and CDR2 FYNNEI. The ends lost 4 bases at V and 4 bases at J; junction bases unmatched: 7. The CDR3 is 15 amino acids. The CDR3 region has the DNA TGTGCCAGCAGTGTTGGCGGGGGTACTTACAATGAGCAGTTCTTC. Translated: CASSVGGGTYNEQFF.

The gene calls are TRBV10-3 and TRBJ2-1; D unclear. Trimming took off 0 bases at V and 10 bases at J, with 7 bases between the two ends. Germline CDR1 reads ENHRY; CDR2 reads SYGVKD. This CDR3 spans 12 amino acids. CDR3 protein: CAISESIGEQFF. In DNA, the CDR3 is TGTGCCATCAGTGAGTCGATTGGCGAGCAGTTCTTC.

The V call is TRBV10-3, the J call TRBJ2-1; TRBD2 agrees at 9 bases. CDR3 length equals 15 residues. The V and J ends lost 5 bases and 8 bases, in that order; junction bases with no gene match: 10. Germline V gives CDR1 ENHRY, CDR2 SYGVKD. CDR3 sequence: CAISRASGKSDEQFF. CDR3 bases: TGTGCCATCAGTAGGGCTAGCGGGAAGAGCGATGAGCAGTTCTTC.

The chain is built from TRBV5-6 and TRBJ2-1; 10 positions agree with TRBD2. Trimming took 3 bases from V and 12 from J; bases not matched to a gene: 12. The length of the CDR3 is 15 residues. Germline V gene sequence: CDR1 SGHDT, CDR2 YYEEEE. The CDR3 protein is CASSSSGGVLQGQFF. CDR3 nucleotide sequence: TGTGCCAGCAGCTCGAGCGGGGGGGTTCTTCAGGGGCAGTTCTTC.

The chain is built from TRBV9 and TRBJ1-1, with TRBD1 matching over 9 bases. CDR3 length: 15 amino acids. Trimming removed 2 bases from V and 1 base from J; junction bases left unmatched: 3. CDR1 is SGDLS and CDR2 is YYNGEE in the germline V gene. The CDR3 bases are TGTGCCAGCAGCGTTGGGACAGGGAAGAACACTGAAGCTTTCTTT. Translating it yields CASSVGTGKNTEAFF.

The chain links TRBV6-1 to TRBJ1-2; D is perhaps TRBD1 (5 bases). Per germline, CDR1 MNHNS and CDR2 SASEGT. The CDR3 has 12 residues. The V end was cut by 4 bases, the J end by 7 bases, with 10 bases between. The CDR3 coding sequence is TGTGCCAGCAGTGGCCGGGGGTGTGGCTACACCTTC. It encodes CASSGRGCGYTF.

This clone was found a few times. The chain combines TRBV6-4 with TRBJ1-1; no firm D call. Germline CDR1 is MRHNA and CDR2 is SNTAGT. This CDR3 has 13 residues. V dropped 3 bases and J dropped 2 bases, with 7 bases sitting between them. The CDR3 region is CASSDGENTEAFF. Here the CDR3 DNA reads TGTGCCAGCAGTGATGGAGAAAACACTGAAGCTTTCTTT.

This clone was seen repeatedly, ten times or more. The chain recombines TRBV20-1 with TRBJ1-1; no clear D. V lost 0 bases and J 10 bases, leaving 9 bases between the germline ends. This CDR3 region has 11 residues. Germline V lookup: CDR1 DFQATT, CDR2 SNEGSKA (reference sequence). The CDR3 DNA is TGCAGTGCTAGAGAGGAGAGAAGAGCTTTCTTT. Its translation: CSAREERRAFF.

This clone was detected only once. The rearrangement joins TRBV9 to TRBJ2-7; tentatively, D is TRBD2 (7 bases). The length of the CDR3 is 14 residues. CDR1 SGDLS and CDR2 YYNGEE come from the germline V gene. V lost 7 bases to trimming and J lost 6 bases, with 20 bases between them. The CDR3 reads CASARGGVQVEQYF. The CDR3 nucleotides read TGTGCCAGCGCAAGGGGGGGTGTTCAGGTCGAGCAGTACTTC.

The gene calls are TRBV10-2 and TRBJ2-7, with TRBD2 matching 9 bases. CDR1 and CDR2 (germline): WSHSY, SAAADI. Germline trimming cut 4 bases from V and 2 bases from J; bases unmatched to any gene: 3. This CDR3 region has 14 residues. CDR3 protein: CASSVTSGAYEQYF. Here the CDR3 DNA reads TGCGCCAGCAGTGTGACTAGCGGAGCCTACGAGCAGTACTTC.

This chain joins TRBV6-1 and TRBJ2-1, with D tentatively TRBD2 (8 bases). Germline CDR1 MNHNS, CDR2 SASEGT. Trimming removed 10 bases from V and 8 bases from J, with 24 bases in between. This CDR3 is built from 15 residues. Here the CDR3 DNA reads TGTGCCATCCTGACGCCGGGACTAGGGACAGATGAGCAGTTCTTC. Amino acids: CAILTPGLGTDEQFF.

This clone was recorded at least ten times. The chain carries TRBV27 and TRBJ1-2; no reliable D call. Trimming removed 0 bases at V and 8 bases at J, with 13 bases between. The CDR3 is made up of 14 amino acids. The germline gives CDR1 MNHEY, CDR2 SMNVEV (reference sequence). DNA of the CDR3: TGTGCCAGCAGTTTATCGCCAGCCGAGGAGGGCTACACCTTC. Residues: CASSLSPAEEGYTF.

V gene TRBV5-1 combines with J gene TRBJ1-2; 12 bases align to TRBD1. CDR1 and CDR2 from the germline V gene are SGHRS and YFSETQ. The ends lost 1 base at V and 8 bases at J; junction bases unmatched: 6. The CDR3 totals 15 residues. CDR3 bases: TGCGCCAGCAGCTTGCAGGGACAGGGGGCGATCGGCTACACCTTC. It is translated as CASSLQGQGAIGYTF.

The rearrangement joins TRBV7-2 to TRBJ2-3; 7 bases align to TRBD2. V trimming: 8 bases; J trimming: 7 bases; junction bases outside the gene matches: 9. There are 13 residues in the CDR3. The germline CDR1 and CDR2 sequences are SGHTA and FQGNSA. DNA for the CDR3: TGTGCCAGCGTCGAAGCGGGATCGTATACGCAGTATTTT. It translates to CASVEAGSYTQYF.

The rearrangement links TRBV5-1 to TRBJ2-5; no firm D call. Gene TRBJ2-7 matches the end of the DNA better, so the J call may be wrong. Germline V CDR1 and CDR2: SGHRS, YFSETQ. This CDR3 region has 14 residues. This CDR3 is CASSLVAPSYEQYF. DNA for the CDR3: TGCGCCAGCAGCTTAGTCGCTCCTTCCTACGAGCAGTACTTC.

The rearrangement links TRBV18 to TRBJ1-2; 7 nucleotides line up with TRBD1. The CDR3 has 15 residues. Germline assignment: CDR1 KGHSH and CDR2 LQKENI. J was trimmed by 1 base and V by 1 base; bases with no gene match: 3. The CDR3 region has the DNA TGTGCCAGCTCACCACGGCAGGGGGTTAACTATGGCTACACCTTC. It yields the protein CASSPRQGVNYGYTF.

This chain's CDR3 is CATPRESRSYEQYF. The CDR3, as DNA: TGTGCCACCCCACGGGAGTCTAGGTCCTACGAGCAGTACTTC. This chain uses TRBV6-5 with TRBJ2-7; tentative D call: TRBD2 (6 bases). The CDR3 has 14 residues. Trimming stripped 10 bases from V and 1 base from J, with 17 bases between. Germline loops: CDR1 MNHEY, CDR2 SVGAGI.

The chain is built from TRBV19 and TRBJ1-2, with 12 bases aligning to TRBD1. V trimming: 9 bases; J trimming: 8 bases; junction bases outside the gene matches: 16. Germline CDR1 and CDR2: LNHDA and SQIVND (reference sequence). The CDR3 runs to 16 residues. The CDR3, as DNA: TGTGCCAGCGGACGCCGGGGACAGGGGGCTTCTAGGGGCTACACCTTC. Encoded protein: CASGRRGQGASRGYTF.

V and J are TRBV19 and TRBJ2-7; 7 bases agree with TRBD1. J gave up 6 bases and V 5 bases, and 7 bases lay outside the gene matches. The CDR3 is made up of 13 amino acids. CDR1 is LNHDA and CDR2 is SQIVND in the germline V gene (reference sequence). The CDR3 nucleotides are TGTGCCAGTAGTGACAGGGATTATATCGAGCAGTACTTC. Protein sequence: CASSDRDYIEQYF.

The V gene is TRBV30, the J gene TRBJ2-5; D gene uncertain. CDR1 is GTSNPN and CDR2 is SVGIG in the germline V gene (reference sequence). CDR3 length: 12 residues. The germline V and J ends were trimmed by 8 bases and 7 bases, with 17 bases remaining between them. The chain's CDR3 is CAARGDAPTQYF. As DNA, the CDR3 is TGTGCCGCTCGTGGAGACGCCCCGACCCAGTACTTC. The full variable domain, in which reference TRBV30 and TRBJ2-5 provide the parts outside the CDR3, is SQTIHQWPATLVQPVGSPLSLECTVEGTSNPNLYWYRQAAGRGLQLLFYSVGIGQISSEVPQNLSASRPQDRQFILSSKKLLLSDSGFYLCAARGDAPTQYFGPGTRLLVL.

V and J are TRBV18 and TRBJ2-1; 9 nucleotides agree with TRBD2. This CDR3 spans 18 amino acids. Trimming took 1 base from V and 0 from J; bases not matched to a gene: 7. The germline gives CDR1 KGHSH, CDR2 LQKENI. The CDR3 here is CASSPQGTSFRSYNEQFF. The CDR3, as DNA: TGTGCCAGCTCACCACAAGGGACTAGCTTTCGCTCCTACAATGAGCAGTTCTTC.

This chain connects TRBV7-9 to TRBJ1-2; tentative D call: TRBD1 (6 bases). V was clipped by 1 base and J by 6 bases, with 6 bases between them. The CDR3 spans 12 residues. The germline gives CDR1 SEHNR, CDR2 FQNEAQ (reference sequence). CDR3 in amino acids: CASSLDRDGYTF. CDR3 nucleotides: TGTGCCAGCAGCTTAGACAGGGATGGCTACACCTTC. Full variable domain (remainder filled in from reference TRBV7-9 and TRBJ1-2): DTGVSQNPRHKITKRGQNVTFRCDPISEHNRLYWYRQTLGQGPEFLTYFQNEAQLEKSRLLSDRFSAERPKGSFSTLEIQRTEQGDSAMYLCASSLDRDGYTFGSGTRLTVV.

The chain is built from TRBV14 and TRBJ2-1; 8 nucleotides agree with TRBD2. The length of the CDR3 is 15 residues. Germline V CDR1 and CDR2: SGHDN, FVKESK. Germline trimming cut 2 bases from V and 6 bases from J; bases unmatched to any gene: 6. The CDR3 loop reads CASSQIGGGRNEQFF. Written as DNA, the CDR3 is TGTGCCAGCAGCCAAATTGGCGGGGGGCGCAATGAGCAGTTCTTC.

The chain employs TRBV5-4 and TRBJ2-3; TRBD2 is a possible D gene (6 bases). V lost 4 bases to trimming and J lost 11 bases, with 17 bases between them. The CDR3 has 13 amino acids. CDR1 and CDR2 (germline): SGHNT, YYREEE (reference sequence). The CDR3 DNA sequence: TGTGCCAGCAGCCCTCGGAGGGAATGGGTGCAGTATTTT. Its translation is CASSPRREWVQYF.

The V call is TRBV7-5, the J call TRBJ2-7; TRBD2 is the table's D call and was not checked against the DNA. TRBV7-5 is a recognized pseudogene. This CDR3 comprises 12 residues. CDR3 sequence: CAHAGGTYEQYF. CDR3 nucleotide sequence: TGTGCACACGCTGGGGGGACCTACGAGCAGTACTTC.

The genes are TRBV19 and TRBJ1-2, with D perhaps matching TRBD1 (6 bases). Per germline, CDR1 LNHDA and CDR2 SQIVND (reference sequence). With 4 bases removed from V and 4 bases from J, the gap between germline ends came to 22 bases. This CDR3 has 17 amino acids. CDR3 nucleotide sequence: TGTGCCAGTAGTAAGGGTGCTGGACAGCAAATAATCTATGGCTACACCTTC. It encodes CASSKGAGQQIIYGYTF.

The chain is built from TRBV10-1 and TRBJ1-2; TRBD1 aligns across 10 bases. The V and J ends lost 5 bases and 7 bases, in that order; junction bases with no gene match: 7. The V gene's germline CDR1 is WNHNN and CDR2 SYGVQD (reference sequence). The CDR3 is made up of 14 amino acids. The CDR3 DNA reads as TGCGCCAGCAGTCCCGGACAGGGGGTTGGTGGCTACACCTTC. It yields the protein CASSPGQGVGGYTF.

The chain is built from TRBV19 and TRBJ2-2, with TRBD2 as a possible D gene (7 bases). CDR1 LNHDA and CDR2 SQIVND come from the germline V gene (reference sequence). The CDR3 runs to 18 residues. V dropped 7 bases and J dropped 7 bases, with 28 bases sitting between them. CDR3 region: CASTLIYRGGAHFGELFF. The DNA of the CDR3 is TGTGCCAGTACCCTTATTTATAGAGGGGGGGCGCATTTCGGGGAGCTGTTTTTT.

V usage is TRBV25-1 and J usage is TRBJ1-5, with D possibly being TRBD1 (6 bases). Germline CDR1 reads MGHDK; CDR2 reads SYGVNS. CDR3 length: 14 amino acids. The V gene lost 8 bases and the J gene lost 3 bases, with 14 bases spanning the gap. CDR3 in DNA: TGTGCCAGCTCACCGGGACACGTCAATCAGCCCCAGCATTTT. Amino acid sequence: CASSPGHVNQPQHF.